What follows describes a single T cell receptor (beta chain). The data are from a study of preoperative IRX-2 immunotherapy in early breast cancer. The method was immunoSEQ multiplex PCR; TCRdb's version includes in-frame clones alone and lacks a portion of them. Here the sample spans around 30,000 clones, about 83% being singletons. CDR3 length: 12 amino acids. Germline values: CDR1 LNHDA, CDR2 SQIVND (reference sequence). Trimming removed 10 bases at V and 3 bases at J, with 10 bases between. The treatment: preoperative locoregional IRX-2 cytokine immunotherapy. The genes are TRBV19 and TRBJ1-5; D is undetermined. The source of this sequence is a human donor with breast cancer. The sample consisted of lymph node tissue, taken before IRX-2 immunotherapy. The CDR3 is CATRTDNQPQHF. For the CDR3, the DNA is TGTGCCACCCGGACGGACAATCAGCCCCAGCATTTT.